This T cell receptor (beta chain) was identified during a study of T cell clones after liver transplantation. Here immunoSEQ multiplex PCR was the method, and the copy in TCRdb shows in-frame clones only, minus some. The sample has about 80,000 clones; roughly 85% are singletons. There are 13 residues in the CDR3. Per germline, CDR1 LNHNV and CDR2 YYDKDF (reference sequence). Trimming pared 3 bases from V and 1 base from J, leaving 6 bases between. The chain has TRBV15 and TRBJ1-1; D ambiguous. This sequence originates from a human patient who received a liver transplant. Some T cells could come from the graft donor. The starting material was CD4+ T cells from blood, obtained just over 45 months after liver transplant. CDR3 loop: CATSRDQNTEAFF. CDR3 nucleotides: TGTGCCACCAGCAGGGACCAGAACACTGAAGCTTTCTTT.